Only a few counts were recorded for the clone carrying this T cell receptor beta chain. These data come from a study of regulatory T cells in long-lasting Graves disease. CDR3-region Arm-PCR and iRepertoire HTBI primers produced the TCR beta libraries. TCRdb itself ran the multiplex PCR reads through MiXCR, one entry per CDR3 protein. The data contain 420,000 or so distinct CDR3 sequences, 23% of them seen just once; the ten biggest clones take up about a quarter. Time point reported: persistent/refractory GD, antithyroid drugs over 5 years with positive TRAb. Following extraction of RNA from PBMCs, that RNA was used to make the TCR library. The patients were drawn from one endocrinology department in Xi'an, China. Germline-derived CDR1 and CDR2 are SQVTM and ANQGSEA. This CDR3 comprises 10 residues. Trimming shortened V by 4 bases and J by 4 bases, and 5 bases separated the two germline ends.

This chain joins TRBV29-1 and TRBJ2-7, with a tentative D call TRBD2 (5 bases). The source of this sequence is a female donor with Graves disease. The sample was peripheral blood mononuclear cells (PBMCs), taken when the disease was refractory, from a patient treated with antithyroid drugs. For the CDR3, the DNA is TGCAGCGTTGGGGAGTACGAGCAGTACTTC. Translated, it gives CSVGEYEQYF.